Listed here are 17 T cell receptor beta chains from one sample, sequenced in a study of T cell responses to AZD1222 COVID-19 vaccine. Here immunoSEQ multiplex PCR was the method, and the copy in TCRdb shows in-frame clones only, minus some. This table has approximately 74,000 clones, 83% appearing once. The sequenced sample was peripheral blood, obtained 28 days after the second AZD1222 dose. The receptor source for this set is an adult who received the AZD1222 COVID-19 vaccine.

For this clone: An end of the junction differs from the germline gene, which may be a read error. The chain uses TRBV9 and TRBJ2-7; D may be TRBD1 (6 bases). Germline assignment: CDR1 SGDLS and CDR2 YYNGEE. The CDR3 runs to 14 residues. CDR3 DNA: TGTGCCAGCAGCGTGGTCGGGACATCATTTGAGCGGTACTTC. This gives the protein CASSVVGTSFERYF.

This sequence joins TRBV6-4 and TRBJ1-2; D gene unclear. V lost 0 bases and J lost 4, with 6 bases in between. CDR3 length: 13 residues. The germline V gene encodes CDR1 MRHNA and CDR2 SNTAGT. Here the CDR3 DNA reads TGTGCCAGCAGTGACTCGGCAGGCTATGGCTACACCTTC. Its protein is CASSDSAGYGYTF.

This chain joins TRBV28 and TRBJ2-3; 12 positions match TRBD2. The junction had 12 bases not matched to a gene; V was cut back by 4 bases and J by 4 bases. The CDR3 is 18 residues long. CDR1 is MDHEN, CDR2 SYDVKM, per germline. DNA for the CDR3: TGTGCCAGCAGTTCCCCCCTCAGACTAGCGGGAGATTCAGATACGCAGTATTTT. Translation gives CASSSPLRLAGDSDTQYF.

The chain employs TRBV6-1 and TRBJ1-6, with D tentatively TRBD1 (5 bases). This CDR3 is built from 14 residues. Germline CDR1 reads MNHNS; CDR2 reads SASEGT. The V and J ends lost 1 base and 10 bases respectively, with 11 bases between them. In DNA form, the CDR3 reads TGTGCCAGCAGTGAAGACGAGGGGAGCTCACCCCTCCACTTT. Translation gives CASSEDEGSSPLHF.

This clone was detected a few times. V gene TRBV7-3 combines with J gene TRBJ2-5; tentative D call: TRBD1 (5 bases). Germline-derived CDR1 and CDR2 are SGHTA and FQGTGA. V lost 3 bases and J 1 base, leaving 9 bases between the germline ends. The CDR3 has 14 residues. The CDR3 spells CASSFQGGQETQYF. The CDR3 nucleotides are TGTGCCAGCAGCTTCCAGGGCGGCCAAGAGACCCAGTACTTC.

J is TRBJ2-5 and V is TRBV7-2, with a weak D call TRBD1 (5 bases). The CDR3 has 13 amino acids. CDR1 is SGHTA and CDR2 is FQGNSA in the germline V gene. Trimming removed 6 bases from V and 1 base from J, with 9 bases in between. The CDR3: CASRSDSQETQYF. The CDR3 DNA follows: TGTGCCAGCAGATCTGACAGCCAAGAGACCCAGTACTTC.

V gene TRBV19 combines with J gene TRBJ1-1; TRBD1 agrees at 10 bases. This CDR3 contains 15 residues. Germline V gives CDR1 LNHDA, CDR2 SQIVND (reference sequence). Trimming took 2 bases from V and 4 from J; bases not matched to a gene: 4. This CDR3 reads CASSIWGQGSTEAFF. In nucleotides, the CDR3 is TGTGCCAGTAGTATATGGGGACAGGGGTCCACTGAAGCTTTCTTT.

The chain has TRBV11-2 and TRBJ2-5; TRBD1 agrees at 10 bases. V gave up 5 bases and J gave up 4 bases; unmatched junction bases: 4. Germline lookup yields CDR1 SGHAT and CDR2 FQNNGV. The CDR3 sequence is 14 residues long. DNA for the CDR3: TGTGCCAGCAGCAAGCGGACAGGGGGAGAGACCCAGTACTTC. Translating it yields CASSKRTGGETQYF.

The chain has TRBV7-9 and TRBJ2-3; the D is unclear. The V and J ends lost 5 bases and 0 bases respectively, with 12 bases between them. Germline-derived CDR1 and CDR2 are SEHNR and FQNEAQ (reference sequence). This CDR3 region has 15 residues. The CDR3 nucleotides read TGTGCCAGCAGCCCATTAAGAACTAGCACAGATACGCAGTATTTT. It is translated as CASSPLRTSTDTQYF.

The chain carries TRBV5-1 and TRBJ2-5, with 12 bases that match TRBD2. V was clipped by 3 bases and J by 3 bases; unmatched bases: 12. Germline CDR1 reads SGHRS; CDR2 reads YFSETQ. This CDR3 has 18 amino acids. In DNA form, the CDR3 reads TGCGCCAGCAGCTCTAGTGGGACTAGCGGGTTAAGGAAAGAGACCCAGTACTTC. Protein: CASSSSGTSGLRKETQYF. Complete variable domain (other parts from reference TRBV5-1 and TRBJ2-5): KAGVTQTPRYLIKTRGQQVTLSCSPISGHRSVSWYQQTPGQGLQFLFEYFSETQRNKGNFPGRFSGRQFSNSRSEMNVSTLELGDSALYLCASSSSGTSGLRKETQYFGPGTRLLVL.

This chain connects TRBV6-5 to TRBJ2-7; 9 bases align to TRBD1. Per the germline V gene, CDR1 is MNHEY and CDR2 is SVGAGI. V lost 5 bases, J lost 3 bases, and 8 bases stayed unmatched. The CDR3 spans 15 residues. DNA of the CDR3: TGTGCCAGCAGTCAACCGGGACAGGGTCTCTACGAGCAGTACTTC. Amino acids: CASSQPGQGLYEQYF.

J is TRBJ2-1 and V is TRBV18, with D tentatively TRBD2 (5 bases). V dropped 6 bases and J dropped 0 bases, with 6 bases sitting between them. The CDR3 extends over 13 amino acids. Germline assignment: CDR1 KGHSH and CDR2 LQKENI. CDR3 DNA: TGTGCCAGCTCGGAGGCCTCCTACAATGAGCAGTTCTTC. This encodes CASSEASYNEQFF.

The gene calls are TRBV3-1 (or the pseudogene TRBV3-2) and TRBJ2-3; D is ambiguous. The germline V and J ends were trimmed by 0 bases and 1 base, with 8 bases remaining between them. Germline V gives CDR1 LGHDT, CDR2 YNNKEL (reference sequence). CDR3 length: 15 amino acids. CDR3 sequence (DNA): TGTGCCAGCAGCCAAGACGTAAGGGGCACAGATACGCAGTATTTT. Translated, it gives CASSQDVRGTDTQYF.

The chain links TRBV6-4 to TRBJ2-2, with D unresolved. Germline V gene lookup returns CDR1 MRHNA and CDR2 SNTAGT. CDR3 length: 14 amino acids. Deletions cut 6 bases from V and 0 bases from J, with 8 bases between. CDR3 sequence reads: CASRQSSNTGELFF. As DNA, the CDR3 is TGTGCCAGCAGACAGTCTTCGAACACCGGGGAGCTGTTTTTT.

V gene TRBV6-2 or TRBV6-3 combines with J gene TRBJ2-3, with a tentative D call TRBD2 (6 bases). Germline CDR1 MNHEY, CDR2 SVGEGT. V lost 4 bases and J 0 bases, leaving 8 bases between the germline ends. This CDR3 region has 14 residues. The CDR3 reads CASSSGTSTDTQYF. DNA of the CDR3: TGTGCCAGCAGTTCCGGGACTAGCACAGATACGCAGTATTTT.

The V gene is TRBV29-1, the J gene TRBJ1-1; 10 bases match TRBD1. Germline CDR1 reads SQVTM; CDR2 reads ANQGSEA. Unmatched junction bases numbered 10, after V lost 5 bases and J lost 10 bases. CDR3 size: 13 residues. CDR3 protein: CSVYEGQGLGAFF. The DNA of the CDR3 is TGCAGCGTTTATGAGGGACAGGGGTTGGGAGCTTTCTTT.

The gene calls are TRBV15 and TRBJ1-1; tentatively, D is TRBD1 (5 bases). The CDR3 totals 14 residues. Germline CDR1 and CDR2: LNHNV and YYDKDF (reference sequence). Trimming left V 2 bases short and J 4 bases short, with 11 bases between. CDR3 sequence reads: CATSRNRGSTEAFF. CDR3 DNA: TGTGCCACCAGCAGAAATAGGGGAAGCACTGAAGCTTTCTTT. The whole variable domain, filled in from reference TRBV15 and TRBJ1-1, reads DAMVIQNPRYQVTQFGKPVTLSCSQTLNHNVMYWYQQKSSQAPKLLFHYYDKDFNNEADTPDNFQSRRPNTSFCFLDIRSPGLGDTAMYLCATSRNRGSTEAFFGQGTRLTVV.